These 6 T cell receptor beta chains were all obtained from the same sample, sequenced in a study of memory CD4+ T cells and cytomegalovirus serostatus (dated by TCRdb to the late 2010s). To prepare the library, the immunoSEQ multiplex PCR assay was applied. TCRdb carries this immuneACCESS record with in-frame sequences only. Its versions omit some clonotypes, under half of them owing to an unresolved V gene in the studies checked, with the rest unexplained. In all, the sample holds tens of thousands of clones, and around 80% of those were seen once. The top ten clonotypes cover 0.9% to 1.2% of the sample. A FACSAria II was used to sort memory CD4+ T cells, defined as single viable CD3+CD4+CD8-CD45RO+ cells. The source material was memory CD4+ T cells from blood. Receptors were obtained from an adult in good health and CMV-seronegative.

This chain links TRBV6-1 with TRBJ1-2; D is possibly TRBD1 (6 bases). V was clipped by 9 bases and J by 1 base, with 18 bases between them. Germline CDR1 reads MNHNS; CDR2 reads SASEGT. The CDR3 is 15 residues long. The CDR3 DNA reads TGTGCCAGTTCTCTCGGAACAGGGAATAACTATGGCTACACCTTC. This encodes CASSLGTGNNYGYTF.

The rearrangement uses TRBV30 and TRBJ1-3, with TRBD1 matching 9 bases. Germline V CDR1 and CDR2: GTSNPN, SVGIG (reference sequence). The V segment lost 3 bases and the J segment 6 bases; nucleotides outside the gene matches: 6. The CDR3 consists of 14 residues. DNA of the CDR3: TGTGCCTGGAGCGCCGGGACAGGGACAAACACCATATATTTT. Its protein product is CAWSAGTGTNTIYF.

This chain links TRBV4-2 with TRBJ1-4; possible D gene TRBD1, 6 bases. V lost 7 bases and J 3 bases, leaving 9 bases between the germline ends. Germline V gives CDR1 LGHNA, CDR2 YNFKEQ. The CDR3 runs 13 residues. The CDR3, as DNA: TGTGCCAGCATGGACAGCCCTAATGAAAAACTGTTTTTT. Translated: CASMDSPNEKLFF.

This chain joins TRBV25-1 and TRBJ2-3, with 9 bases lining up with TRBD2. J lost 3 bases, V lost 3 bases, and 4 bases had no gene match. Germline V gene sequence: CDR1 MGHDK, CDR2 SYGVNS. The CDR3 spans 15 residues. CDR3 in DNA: TGTGCCAGCAGTGATAGCGGGAGAGGTACAGATACGCAGTATTTT. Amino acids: CASSDSGRGTDTQYF.

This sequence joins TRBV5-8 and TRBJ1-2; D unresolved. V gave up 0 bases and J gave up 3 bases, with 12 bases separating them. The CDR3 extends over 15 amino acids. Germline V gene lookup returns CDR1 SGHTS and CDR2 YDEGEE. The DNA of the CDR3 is TGTGCCAGCAGCTTGGAGGGCAGATTGGACTATGGCTACACCTTC. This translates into CASSLEGRLDYGYTF.

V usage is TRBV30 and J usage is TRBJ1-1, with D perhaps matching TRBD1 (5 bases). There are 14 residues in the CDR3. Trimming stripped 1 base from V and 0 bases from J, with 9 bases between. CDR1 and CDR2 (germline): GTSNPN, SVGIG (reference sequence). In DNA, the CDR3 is TGTGCCTGGAGTGAGAGGGGCATGAACACTGAAGCTTTCTTT. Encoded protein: CAWSERGMNTEAFF.